The clone carrying this T cell receptor (beta chain) was detected only once. Its antigen is undetermined. The data stem from a study of shared clonotypes between healthy human individuals. The protocol was immunoSEQ multiplex PCR, while the TCRdb copy is restricted to in-frame clones and leaves out a portion. Among roughly 2.2 million clones listed, around 90% were seen once. CDR3 length equals 18 residues. Germline-derived CDR1 and CDR2 are GTSNPN and SVGIG (reference sequence). The V end lost 1 base, the J end lost 1 base, and 23 bases lay between the germline ends. Findings and caveats of the study: Rarefaction showed sorted-subset sequencing was incomplete despite large depth.

This chain joins TRBV30 and TRBJ2-7; D is possibly TRBD1 (7 bases). This TCR came from a young man in good health. Some clones in this sample may be carry-over from other donors' samples. Source material: naive CD4+ T cells from PBMCs. Subset denoted: CD45RA+ positively selected. CDR3 coding DNA: TGTGCCTGGAGTGCTGGCAGGGGGGCCAATAAGTATTCCTACGAGCAGTACTTC. It codes for CAWSAGRGANKYSYEQYF.